This T cell receptor beta chain was identified during a study of a mutant IDH1 vaccine in newly diagnosed glioma. Libraries were prepared by immunoSEQ multiplex PCR; TCRdb keeps only in-frame clonotypes and omits some of them. The sample yields around 40,000 clones, around 82% seen once. Time point denoted: week 47, end of study. Every vaccination contained 300 ug of the mutant IDH1 20-mer peptide and was paired with topical imiquimod. This clone was observed a single time. The target antigen is unknown. V was trimmed by 7 bases and J by 1 base, leaving 13 bases between them. The germline V gene has CDR1 SQVTM and CDR2 ANQGSEA. The CDR3 is 13 residues long.

The rearrangement joins TRBV29-1 to TRBJ1-1; D is unclear. The source is a man between 18 and 29 years old with glioma. Some clones in this sample may be carry-over from other donors' samples. Sequencing was performed on PBMCs, taken from a glioma patient whose treatment included an IDH1 peptide vaccine. The CDR3: CSAERGRNTEAFF. The CDR3 DNA reads TGCAGCGCTGAGCGAGGCCGGAACACTGAAGCTTTCTTT.